The 19 T cell receptor beta chains below were found in one sample sequenced in a study of OX40 agonist ivuxolimab in advanced cancers. Profiling relied on immunoSEQ multiplex PCR, and the TCRdb table lists in-frame clones only, not all of them. The sample shows tens of thousands of clones, 90% to 95% of them seen only once. This specimen consisted of CD4+ or CD8+ T cells sorted from blood, obtained in a trial of the OX40 agonist ivuxolimab. The origin of the receptors is an adult with an advanced solid tumor such as melanoma, head and neck, liver or kidney cancer.

The chain uses TRBV5-1 and TRBJ2-1; D is uncertain. Looked up from germline, CDR1 is SGHRS and CDR2 is YFSETQ. Trimming pared 0 bases from V and 0 bases from J, leaving 7 bases between. This CDR3 is 15 amino acids long. The CDR3 protein is CASSLDASSYNEQFF. Here the CDR3 DNA reads TGCGCCAGCAGCTTGGATGCCAGCTCCTACAATGAGCAGTTCTTC.

The J gene is TRBJ2-5, the V gene TRBV4-1, with TRBD2 matching over 8 bases. The trim removed 5 bases at V and 2 bases at J, leaving 10 bases unmatched. The germline gives CDR1 MGHRA, CDR2 YSYEKL. The CDR3 sequence is 16 residues long. Here the CDR3 reads CASSYVWASGQETQYF. The CDR3 nucleotides read TGCGCCAGCAGCTACGTTTGGGCTAGCGGGCAAGAGACCCAGTACTTC.

The J gene is TRBJ2-1, the V gene TRBV19, with 10 bases that match TRBD2. J gave up 6 bases and V 6 bases, and 8 bases lay outside the gene matches. The CDR3 is 15 amino acids. Germline V CDR1 and CDR2: LNHDA, SQIVND (reference sequence). This CDR3 reads CASSTFSGRPNEQFF. CDR3 sequence (DNA): TGTGCCAGTAGCACTTTTAGCGGGAGGCCCAATGAGCAGTTCTTC.

This sequence joins TRBV5-4 and TRBJ1-6; 8 bases are a match to TRBD1. V lost 4 bases to trimming and J lost 11 bases; unmatched junction nucleotides: 2. Per germline, CDR1 SGHNT and CDR2 YYREEE (reference sequence). This CDR3 spans 12 amino acids. CDR3 DNA sequence: TGTGCCAGCAGCGAACAGGGGGCACCCCTCCACTTT. Its protein product is CASSEQGAPLHF.

The rearrangement joins TRBV2 to TRBJ2-3; 9 bases are a match to TRBD2. From germline, CDR1 is SNHLY and CDR2 FYNNEI. This CDR3 has 13 residues. V was clipped by 8 bases and J by 7 bases; unmatched bases: 7. The CDR3 nucleotides read TGTGCCAGCTCGCGGGAGGGCCGTAATACGCAGTATTTT. The encoded protein is CASSREGRNTQYF.

This chain links TRBV6-5 with TRBJ1-5, with D uncertain. Germline CDR1 and CDR2: MNHEY and SVGAGI. The CDR3 is 13 amino acids. The V and J ends lost 0 bases and 5 bases respectively, with 5 bases between them. In DNA form, the CDR3 reads TGTGCCAGCAGTTACTCGTTTCATCAGCCCCAGCATTTT. This encodes CASSYSFHQPQHF.

This clone was detected only a few times. The V call is TRBV4-1, the J call TRBJ1-2, with TRBD1 matching over 7 bases. J lost 7 bases, V lost 2 bases, and 16 bases had no gene match. The CDR3 consists of 17 residues. Per the germline V gene, CDR1 is MGHRA and CDR2 is YSYEKL. Written as DNA, the CDR3 is TGCGCCAGCAGCCAAAACCCTATACAGGGGATTACGTCTGGCTACACCTTC. It encodes CASSQNPIQGITSGYTF.

This chain links TRBV28 with TRBJ1-3; 8 nucleotides line up with TRBD1. Germline-derived CDR1 and CDR2 are MDHEN and SYDVKM. This CDR3 contains 15 residues. The V gene end was trimmed by 11 bases and the J gene end by 3 bases; junction bases not matched to a gene: 12. For the CDR3, the DNA is TGTGCCTGTCGACCCCCGGACAGGGTTGGAAACACCATATATTTT. Amino acids: CACRPPDRVGNTIYF.

The V and J genes are TRBV19 and TRBJ1-5; no clear D gene. Trimming took off 5 bases at V and 6 bases at J, with 17 bases between the two ends. The CDR3 runs to 15 residues. Germline V gene lookup returns CDR1 LNHDA and CDR2 SQIVND (reference sequence). CDR3 bases: TGTGCCAGTAGTCCCCGCCCCACGGGCCGTCAGCCCCAGCATTTT. It codes for CASSPRPTGRQPQHF.

This chain links TRBV7-2 with TRBJ1-5; D not certain. Germline V lookup: CDR1 SGHTA, CDR2 FQGNSA. The CDR3 contains 14 residues. Trimming stripped 1 base from V and 4 bases from J, with 8 bases between. Written as DNA, the CDR3 is TGTGCCAGCAGCTTAGGGGTAACGAATCAGCCCCAGCATTTT. This gives the protein CASSLGVTNQPQHF. Full variable domain (missing parts from reference TRBV7-2 and TRBJ1-5): GAGVSQSPSNKVTEKGKDVELRCDPISGHTALYWYRQSLGQGLEFLIYFQGNSAPDKSGLPSDRFSAERTGGSVSTLTIQRTQQEDSAVYLCASSLGVTNQPQHFGDGTRLSIL.

Only one count was recorded for this clone. The rearrangement uses TRBV5-1 and TRBJ2-1, with 7 positions matching TRBD2. Per germline, CDR1 SGHRS and CDR2 YFSETQ. There are 16 residues in the CDR3. V trimming: 0 bases; J trimming: 7 bases; junction bases outside the gene matches: 10. The CDR3 region is CASSLVWEGFGNEQFF. The CDR3, as DNA: TGCGCCAGCAGCTTGGTGTGGGAGGGATTCGGTAATGAGCAGTTCTTC.

V usage is TRBV28 and J usage is TRBJ2-7; weak D call: TRBD2 (6 bases). In germline, CDR1 is MDHEN, CDR2 SYDVKM. CDR3 length: 15 residues. V dropped 7 bases and J dropped 0 bases, with 16 bases sitting between them. Here the CDR3 reads CASTRAGTSSYEQYF. The CDR3 DNA follows: TGTGCCAGCACCCGCGCGGGAACAAGCTCCTACGAGCAGTACTTC.

The gene calls are TRBV7-2 and TRBJ1-2; TRBD1 might be the D (6 bases). Trimming pared 1 base from V and 4 bases from J, leaving 13 bases between. Germline V gene sequence: CDR1 SGHTA, CDR2 FQGNSA. CDR3 length: 15 amino acids. The CDR3 protein is CASSLDGGRAYGYTF. Here the CDR3 DNA reads TGTGCCAGCAGCTTAGATGGGGGGCGCGCCTATGGCTACACCTTC. The entire variable domain, with the rest obtained from reference TRBV7-2 and TRBJ1-2, is as follows: GAGVSQSPSNKVTEKGKDVELRCDPISGHTALYWYRQSLGQGLEFLIYFQGNSAPDKSGLPSDRFSAERTGGSVSTLTIQRTQQEDSAVYLCASSLDGGRAYGYTFGSGTRLTVV.

V and J are TRBV28 and TRBJ1-6, with D unclear. Trimming shortened V by 9 bases and J by 5 bases, and 20 bases separated the two germline ends. This CDR3 comprises 16 residues. Germline V gene data show CDR1 as MDHEN and CDR2 as SYDVKM. Written as DNA, the CDR3 is TGTGCCAGTAAGACCCTAGGCAGGTTCAATAATTCACCCCTCCACTTT. Translation gives CASKTLGRFNNSPLHF. Complete variable domain (other parts from reference TRBV28 and TRBJ1-6): DVKVTQSSRYLVKRTGEKVFLECVQDMDHENMFWYRQDPGLGLRLIYFSYDVKMKEKGDIPEGYSVSREKKERFSLILESASTNQTSMYLCASKTLGRFNNSPLHFGNGTRLTVT.

The chain has TRBV9 and TRBJ2-7; D might be TRBD1 (6 bases). Between the trimmed V and J ends, which lost 0 bases and 0 bases, there was a span of 10 bases. From germline, CDR1 is SGDLS and CDR2 YYNGEE. The CDR3 has 15 amino acids. The CDR3 loop reads CASSVEGTLSYEQYF. As DNA, the CDR3 is TGTGCCAGCAGCGTAGAGGGGACACTCTCCTACGAGCAGTACTTC.

This clone was picked up one time. This CDR3 reads CASSKDRDQPQHF. The CDR3 DNA sequence: TGTGCCAGTAGTAAGGACAGGGATCAGCCCCAGCATTTT. This chain connects TRBV19 to TRBJ1-5; 8 bases map to TRBD1. Losses at the gene ends were 4 bases for V and 5 bases for J; bases not matched to a gene: 1. Germline CDR1 and CDR2: LNHDA and SQIVND (reference sequence). The CDR3 sequence is 13 residues long. The full variable domain, its missing parts supplied by reference TRBV19 and TRBJ1-5, is DGGITQSPKYLFRKEGQNVTLSCEQNLNHDAMYWYRQDPGQGLRLIYYSQIVNDFQKGDIAEGYSVSREKKESFPLTVTSAQKNPTAFYLCASSKDRDQPQHFGDGTRLSIL.

The chain joins TRBV4-1 to TRBJ1-3; 7 bases align to TRBD1. The V gene end was trimmed by 2 bases and the J gene end by 3 bases; junction bases not matched to a gene: 7. Germline-derived CDR1 and CDR2 are MGHRA and YSYEKL. The length of the CDR3 is 16 residues. CDR3 residues: CASSQLYRGSGNTIYF. The DNA of the CDR3 is TGCGCCAGCAGCCAACTTTACAGGGGTAGTGGAAACACCATATATTTT.

The chain couples TRBV27 to TRBJ1-2; maybe TRBD1 (5 bases). V was trimmed by 2 bases and J by 5 bases, leaving 12 bases between them. This CDR3 is built from 14 residues. Germline V gene sequence: CDR1 MNHEY, CDR2 SMNVEV (reference sequence). In DNA, the CDR3 is TGTGCCAGCAGTTTAGGGGGGTGGCCGTATGGCTACACCTTC. This sequence encodes CASSLGGWPYGYTF.

This chain links TRBV10-1 with TRBJ2-4; 9 positions match TRBD1. The J segment lost 9 bases and the V segment lost 2 bases, leaving 5 bases of the junction unmatched. The germline gives CDR1 WNHNN, CDR2 SYGVQD (reference sequence). This CDR3 has 14 residues. The CDR3 protein is CASSESGQGSIQYF. The CDR3 bases are TGCGCCAGCAGTGAGAGCGGACAGGGGAGCATTCAGTACTTC.